A selection of T cell receptor beta chains follows, all from one sample in a study of blood T cell repertoires in COVID-19. Repertoires were generated with immunoSEQ multiplex PCR, while TCRdb's copy carries only in-frame clones and drops some. The sample comprises roughly 40,000 clones, approximately 90% of which are singletons, and approximately 10% rests with the top ten. The sequenced material came from peripheral blood. The receptors here all came from a man aged 25 to 40 with active or convalescent COVID-19. The conserved cysteine and the conserved F or W are not part of the CDR3 here. The D gene is left open where the match is weak.

d_call j_call v_call cdr3_aa
NA TRBJ1-2 TRBV7-9 ASSSNTGINGYT
NA TRBJ1-3 TRBV4-1 ASSQGQGGAEPSGNTIY
TRBD1 TRBJ2-2 TRBV24-1 ATSEDREAGELF
TRBD2 TRBJ2-5 TRBV7-9 ASRSASASGNQETQY
TRBD2 TRBJ2-1 TRBV11-3 ASSLGVAGAMFNEQF
NA TRBJ2-1 TRBV5-6 ASSLYYNEQF
NA TRBJ1-1 TRBV19 ASSILGATGPIAEAF
TRBD1 TRBJ1-6 TRBV12-5 ASGSGTGGSPLH
NA TRBJ1-5 TRBV27 AGHPPWGRKENSNQPQH
NA TRBJ1-3 TRBV11-3 ASSGGQDAIY
NA TRBJ1-2 TRBV2 ASSARYGYT
TRBD1 TRBJ1-5 TRBV19 ASSAQGGYGNQPQH
NA TRBJ1-5 TRBV2 ASSEDRYSNQPQH
NA TRBJ2-5 TRBV2 ASSGTVGETQY
NA TRBJ1-3 TRBV2 ASRPEEAGNTIY
TRBD1 TRBJ1-1 TRBV19 ASSEQGAGTEAF
TRBD2 TRBJ2-1 TRBV7-9 ASSVGLAENNEQF
NA TRBJ2-1 TRBV19 ASSILAPGGHEQF
NA TRBJ2-5 TRBV29-1 SARSQGGGETQY
TRBD2 TRBJ2-1 TRBV24-1 ATSEAGGPGNEQF
NA TRBJ1-6 TRBV4-3 ASSPDFGVGNSPLH
TRBD2 TRBJ2-2 TRBV24-1 ATSDNLAGGWVAGELF
TRBD1 TRBJ1-3 TRBV2 AGQGAGNTIY
TRBD1 TRBJ1-2 TRBV12-3/TRBV12-4 ASRNRGDYT
NA TRBJ1-5 TRBV19 ASSIQTTGSLYPQH
NA TRBJ1-5 TRBV2 ASSEALITTGNQPQH
TRBD1 TRBJ1-2 TRBV18 ASSPRTGADGYT
NA TRBJ1-5 TRBV5-8 ASSPPHRVESQPQH
NA TRBJ1-3 TRBV14 ASSPYSGNTIY
NA TRBJ2-7 TRBV6-1 ASSEVRTANYEQY
NA TRBJ1-1 TRBV6-5 ASSYEGVNTEAF
TRBD2 TRBJ2-1 TRBV5-1 ASSFSGGSGEQF
TRBD2 TRBJ2-3 TRBV11-3 ASSKTSGSLLDTQY
NA TRBJ2-1 TRBV9 ASSVEGVRSYNEQF
NA TRBJ2-2 TRBV5-1 ASSWQGTPNTGELF
TRBD2 TRBJ2-3 TRBV5-1 ASSLGSTSGGDTQY
NA TRBJ1-4 TRBV7-9 ASSEGVLAGRAKLF
NA TRBJ2-3 TRBV7-9 ASSLGRTSTDTQY
NA TRBJ1-2 TRBV6-1 ASSEGWAGDYGYT
NA TRBJ1-1 TRBV19 ASSTSLNTEAF
TRBD1 TRBJ1-2 TRBV9 ASSVVGTGARGYT
NA TRBJ1-6 TRBV19 ASSISPGASSYNSPLH
NA TRBJ2-3 TRBV19 ASSPQGHARY
NA TRBJ1-2 TRBV3-1/TRBV3-2 ASSQDFGGVSGYT
TRBD1 TRBJ1-6 TRBV6-5 ASGTGKSPLH
TRBD1 TRBJ1-2 TRBV5-4 ASSYPRGRGYGYT
NA TRBJ1-2 TRBV5-6 ASSSRGTLNYGYT
TRBD1 TRBJ1-1 TRBV29-1 SVRTGDYTEAF
NA TRBJ2-6 TRBV21-1 ASSFPGQGSPGANVLT
TRBD1 TRBJ1-6 TRBV7-9 ASSPGTGYNSPLH
NA TRBJ1-6 TRBV27 ASSFGVRGNYNSPLH
NA TRBJ2-5 TRBV6-8 ASSEEEEETQY
TRBD1 TRBJ1-1 TRBV6-5 ASSHPRQGWVEAF
TRBD1 TRBJ2-5 TRBV11-2 ASSLDPTGVTQY
NA TRBJ1-1 TRBV5-6 ASSASQNTEAF
TRBD1 TRBJ1-2 TRBV6-5 ASRNRDSQGYT
TRBD1 TRBJ2-7 TRBV6-5 ASSYTGQGAEQY